This TCR beta chain was profiled in a study of T cells after yellow fever vaccination. Study-wide results and limits: A small share of clonotypes appeared in both CD4 and CD8 compartments. Most primary-vaccination clones recurred post-booster (about 96% CD4, just over 85% CD8). Weaker in magnitude, the secondary response showed a faster peak on day 5 versus 15.

The TCR cDNA carried a universal primer site and UMIs from 5'RACE template switching. TCRdb re-called the 5' RACE reads with MiXCR, one entry per CDR3 protein. The sample holds 150,000 to 200,000 distinct CDR3 sequences, approximately 9.7% seen once. This clonotype has more than one count but fewer than ten. Its antigen is not known. The receptor comes from a man aged 18 to 35 who received the YFV17D yellow fever vaccine. The specimen was CD8+ T cells sorted from PBMCs, collected 45 days after the yellow fever booster vaccination.

The chain's CDR3 is CASSLDLLKGGKAFF. In DNA, the CDR3 is TGTGCCAGCAGCTTAGATCTTCTTAAGGGGGGTAAAGCTTTCTTT. The V gene is TRBV11-2, the J gene TRBJ1-1; D may be TRBD1 (6 bases). The CDR3 totals 15 residues. The V and J ends lost 0 bases and 9 bases respectively, with 17 bases between them. Germline V CDR1 and CDR2: SGHAT, FQNNGV.